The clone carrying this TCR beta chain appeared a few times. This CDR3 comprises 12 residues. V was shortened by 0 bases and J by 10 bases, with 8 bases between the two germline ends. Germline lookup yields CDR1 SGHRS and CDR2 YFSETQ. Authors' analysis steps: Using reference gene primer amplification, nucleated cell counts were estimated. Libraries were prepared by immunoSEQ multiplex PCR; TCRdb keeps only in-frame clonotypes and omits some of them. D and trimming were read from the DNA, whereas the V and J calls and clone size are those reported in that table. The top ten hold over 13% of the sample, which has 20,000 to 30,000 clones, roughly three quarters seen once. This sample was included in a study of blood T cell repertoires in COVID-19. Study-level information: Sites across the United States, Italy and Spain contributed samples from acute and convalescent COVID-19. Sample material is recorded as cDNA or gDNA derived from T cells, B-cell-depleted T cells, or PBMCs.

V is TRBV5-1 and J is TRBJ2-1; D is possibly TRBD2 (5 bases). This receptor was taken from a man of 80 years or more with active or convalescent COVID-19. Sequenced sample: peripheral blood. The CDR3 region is CASSLAGGEQFF. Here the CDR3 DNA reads TGCGCCAGCAGCTTGGCGGGCGGGGAGCAGTTCTTC.